These T cell receptor beta chains were read from a single sample in a study of blood T cell repertoires in COVID-19. Libraries were prepared by immunoSEQ multiplex PCR; TCRdb keeps only in-frame clonotypes and omits some of them. The sample carries about 350,000 clones, around 91% recorded once. The source material was peripheral blood. The receptors here all came from a woman younger than 35 who had recovered from COVID-19. Both conserved end residues are part of each CDR3. Each record gives: D gene, J gene, clone size, V gene, CDR3 protein, CDR3 DNA. The D gene is left open where the match is weak. Clone size is given for some rows only: seen once, a few or many times, or a class if the clone is expanded.

d_call: NA; j_call: TRBJ1-5; clone_size: NA; v_call: TRBV7-2; cdr3_aa: CASSLDRDQPQHF; cdr3_nt: TGTGCCAGCAGCTTAGACAGGGATCAGCCCCAGCATTTT
d_call: NA; j_call: TRBJ1-5; clone_size: NA; v_call: TRBV5-8; cdr3_aa: CASSFRDPQPQHF; cdr3_nt: TGTGCCAGCAGCTTCAGGGATCCCCAGCCCCAGCATTTT
d_call: NA; j_call: TRBJ2-5; clone_size: NA; v_call: TRBV5-6; cdr3_aa: CASNSVGGQETQYF; cdr3_nt: TGTGCCAGCAACTCTGTAGGGGGCCAAGAGACCCAGTACTTC
d_call: NA; j_call: TRBJ1-1; clone_size: NA; v_call: TRBV6-4; cdr3_aa: CASSPTGAGNTEAFF; cdr3_nt: TGTGCCAGCTCCCCAACTGGGGCCGGAAACACTGAAGCTTTCTTT
d_call: NA; j_call: TRBJ2-3; clone_size: NA; v_call: TRBV7-7; cdr3_aa: CASSKGLSGTDTQYF; cdr3_nt: TGTGCCAGCAGCAAGGGACTTTCAGGGACAGATACGCAGTATTTT
d_call: TRBD2; j_call: TRBJ2-5; clone_size: NA; v_call: TRBV30; cdr3_aa: CAWSPGTSLNF; cdr3_nt: TGTGCCTGGAGCCCTGGGACTAGCCTCAACTTC
d_call: NA; j_call: TRBJ1-2; clone_size: NA; v_call: TRBV6-4; cdr3_aa: CASMGREVYGYTF; cdr3_nt: TGTGCCAGCATGGGCAGGGAGGTCTATGGCTACACCTTC
d_call: NA; j_call: TRBJ1-5; clone_size: NA; v_call: TRBV30; cdr3_aa: CAWSGWAGDQPQHF; cdr3_nt: TGTGCCTGGAGTGGTTGGGCAGGGGATCAGCCCCAGCATTTT
d_call: NA; j_call: TRBJ1-2; clone_size: few; v_call: TRBV7-9; cdr3_aa: CASSLAHGTYTF; cdr3_nt: TGTGCCAGCAGCTTAGCCCACGGGACTTACACCTTC
d_call: NA; j_call: TRBJ2-3; clone_size: NA; v_call: TRBV9; cdr3_aa: CASSPRENTDTQYF; cdr3_nt: TGTGCCAGCAGCCCTCGGGAGAACACAGATACGCAGTATTTT
d_call: NA; j_call: TRBJ1-1; clone_size: NA; v_call: TRBV12-3/TRBV12-4; cdr3_aa: CASSPRLLTEAFF; cdr3_nt: TGTGCCAGCAGTCCCAGGTTACTCACTGAAGCTTTCTTT
d_call: NA; j_call: TRBJ1-6; clone_size: once; v_call: TRBV18; cdr3_aa: CASSPARVEYSPLHF; cdr3_nt: TGTGCCAGCTCACCCGCGAGGGTCGAATATTCACCCCTCCACTTT
d_call: TRBD1; j_call: TRBJ1-4; clone_size: once; v_call: TRBV11-2; cdr3_aa: CASGIQGAVEKLFF; cdr3_nt: TGTGCCAGCGGGATCCAGGGGGCAGTTGAAAAACTGTTTTTT
d_call: TRBD2; j_call: TRBJ2-1; clone_size: NA; v_call: TRBV20-1; cdr3_aa: CSASRLAGDFEQFF; cdr3_nt: TGCAGTGCCAGTAGACTAGCGGGAGACTTTGAGCAGTTCTTC
d_call: TRBD1; j_call: TRBJ1-1; clone_size: NA; v_call: TRBV19; cdr3_aa: CASSIPRDRHYDNTEAFF; cdr3_nt: TGTGCCAGTAGTATTCCTCGGGACAGACATTACGATAACACTGAAGCTTTCTTT
d_call: TRBD1; j_call: TRBJ2-2; clone_size: NA; v_call: TRBV30; cdr3_aa: CAGRTGGNTGELFF; cdr3_nt: TGTGCCGGAAGGACAGGGGGGAACACCGGGGAGCTGTTTTTT
d_call: NA; j_call: TRBJ1-6; clone_size: NA; v_call: TRBV30; cdr3_aa: CAWTLGRTNQGYNSPLHF; cdr3_nt: TGTGCCTGGACTTTGGGTAGGACCAACCAGGGGTATAATTCACCCCTCCACTTT
d_call: TRBD2; j_call: TRBJ2-4; clone_size: NA; v_call: TRBV11-3; cdr3_aa: CASSLAGRAGKNIQYF; cdr3_nt: TGTGCCAGCAGCTTAGCCGGGAGGGCGGGCAAAAACATTCAGTACTTC
d_call: TRBD2; j_call: TRBJ2-5; clone_size: NA; v_call: TRBV11-2; cdr3_aa: CASSSGLVETQYF; cdr3_nt: TGTGCCAGCAGCTCCGGACTAGTAGAGACCCAGTACTTC
d_call: TRBD1; j_call: TRBJ1-2; clone_size: NA; v_call: TRBV18; cdr3_aa: CASSSGTGAYTNYGYTF; cdr3_nt: TGTGCCAGCTCATCCGGGACAGGGGCTTATACTAACTATGGCTACACCTTC
d_call: NA; j_call: TRBJ2-5; clone_size: NA; v_call: TRBV5-6; cdr3_aa: CASSLIRGNQETQYF; cdr3_nt: TGTGCCAGCAGCTTAATCCGCGGGAACCAAGAGACCCAGTACTTC
d_call: NA; j_call: TRBJ1-5; clone_size: NA; v_call: TRBV19; cdr3_aa: CASIHRRGKQNQPQHF; cdr3_nt: TGTGCCAGTATCCATAGGCGGGGCAAGCAGAATCAGCCCCAGCATTTT
d_call: NA; j_call: TRBJ2-4; clone_size: NA; v_call: TRBV6-1; cdr3_aa: CASSEQGSIQYF; cdr3_nt: TGTGCCAGCAGTGAACAGGGGTCCATTCAGTACTTC
d_call: TRBD1; j_call: TRBJ1-2; clone_size: NA; v_call: TRBV6-6; cdr3_aa: CASSYRDRDGYTF; cdr3_nt: TGTGCCAGCAGTTACAGGGACAGGGACGGCTACACCTTC
d_call: NA; j_call: TRBJ1-2; clone_size: NA; v_call: TRBV11-2; cdr3_aa: CASSLGTMGVNYGYTF; cdr3_nt: TGTGCCAGCAGCTTAGGTACGATGGGAGTTAACTATGGCTACACCTTC
d_call: NA; j_call: TRBJ2-5; clone_size: NA; v_call: TRBV2; cdr3_aa: CASSDSDFQETQYF; cdr3_nt: TGTGCCAGCAGTGACTCGGACTTCCAAGAGACCCAGTACTTC
d_call: NA; j_call: TRBJ2-2; clone_size: once; v_call: TRBV11-2; cdr3_aa: CASSLDRVSTGELFF; cdr3_nt: TGTGCCAGCAGCTTAGACAGGGTTAGCACCGGGGAGCTGTTTTTT
d_call: TRBD1; j_call: TRBJ2-2; clone_size: NA; v_call: TRBV24-1; cdr3_aa: CATSVGQGAKMTSVNTGELFF; cdr3_nt: TGTGCCACCAGTGTCGGACAGGGGGCAAAGATGACTAGCGTTAACACCGGGGAGCTGTTTTTT
d_call: NA; j_call: TRBJ2-1; clone_size: NA; v_call: TRBV6-2/TRBV6-3; cdr3_aa: CASSARTDHNEQFF; cdr3_nt: TGTGCCAGCAGCGCCAGGACAGACCACAATGAGCAGTTCTTC
d_call: NA; j_call: TRBJ1-2; clone_size: NA; v_call: TRBV7-9; cdr3_aa: CASSLYPDGYTF; cdr3_nt: TGTGCCAGCAGCTTATATCCGGATGGCTACACCTTC
d_call: TRBD1; j_call: TRBJ2-1; clone_size: NA; v_call: TRBV18; cdr3_aa: CASSRRDRTGNEQFF; cdr3_nt: TGTGCCAGCTCACGCCGGGACAGGACGGGCAATGAGCAGTTCTTC
d_call: NA; j_call: TRBJ2-5; clone_size: NA; v_call: TRBV24-1; cdr3_aa: CATSEFRGGETQYF; cdr3_nt: TGTGCCACCAGTGAGTTCAGGGGAGGGGAGACCCAGTACTTC
d_call: TRBD1; j_call: TRBJ1-1; clone_size: NA; v_call: TRBV7-9; cdr3_aa: CASSARQGVIGNTEAFF; cdr3_nt: TGTGCCAGCAGCGCCAGACAGGGGGTGATTGGGAACACTGAAGCTTTCTTT
d_call: TRBD1; j_call: TRBJ1-2; clone_size: NA; v_call: TRBV6-5; cdr3_aa: CASSYSDRVLGYTF; cdr3_nt: TGTGCCAGCAGTTACTCGGACAGGGTTTTGGGCTACACCTTC
d_call: NA; j_call: TRBJ1-5; clone_size: NA; v_call: TRBV6-1; cdr3_aa: CASSEWDTNQPQHF; cdr3_nt: TGTGCCAGCAGTGAATGGGACACGAATCAGCCCCAGCATTTT
d_call: NA; j_call: TRBJ2-5; clone_size: NA; v_call: TRBV5-6; cdr3_aa: CASSFLGARETQYF; cdr3_nt: TGTGCCAGCAGTTTTTTGGGGGCGCGAGAGACCCAGTACTTC
d_call: TRBD1; j_call: TRBJ1-4; clone_size: NA; v_call: TRBV28; cdr3_aa: CATKTGVNEKLFF; cdr3_nt: TGTGCCACTAAGACAGGGGTTAATGAAAAACTGTTTTTT
d_call: NA; j_call: TRBJ2-1; clone_size: NA; v_call: TRBV19; cdr3_aa: CASSIRDTYNEQFF; cdr3_nt: TGTGCCAGTAGTATCCGGGACACATACAATGAGCAGTTCTTC
d_call: NA; j_call: TRBJ2-1; clone_size: NA; v_call: TRBV29-1; cdr3_aa: CSANRRQESYNEQFF; cdr3_nt: TGCAGCGCAAACCGGAGACAGGAATCCTACAATGAGCAGTTCTTC
d_call: TRBD2; j_call: TRBJ2-1; clone_size: NA; v_call: TRBV7-9; cdr3_aa: CASSLEGLAGGYEQFF; cdr3_nt: TGTGCCAGCAGCTTAGAGGGACTAGCGGGAGGATATGAGCAGTTCTTC
d_call: NA; j_call: TRBJ1-1; clone_size: NA; v_call: TRBV5-1; cdr3_aa: CASSLMSGSAEAFF; cdr3_nt: TGCGCCAGCAGCTTGATGTCGGGTTCCGCTGAAGCTTTCTTT
d_call: NA; j_call: TRBJ1-2; clone_size: NA; v_call: TRBV24-1; cdr3_aa: CAIAPGPRYGYTF; cdr3_nt: TGTGCCATCGCCCCAGGGCCCCGCTATGGCTACACCTTC
d_call: TRBD1; j_call: TRBJ1-5; clone_size: few; v_call: TRBV6-2/TRBV6-3; cdr3_aa: CASSLQGARNQPQHF; cdr3_nt: TGTGCCAGCAGTCTACAGGGGGCACGAAATCAGCCCCAGCATTTT
d_call: TRBD1; j_call: TRBJ1-1; clone_size: NA; v_call: TRBV19; cdr3_aa: CASSIDRDSEAFF; cdr3_nt: TGTGCCAGTAGTATAGATAGGGACAGTGAAGCTTTCTTT
d_call: NA; j_call: TRBJ1-5; clone_size: NA; v_call: TRBV5-1; cdr3_aa: CASSAGGEGFQPQHF; cdr3_nt: TGCGCCAGCAGCGCTGGAGGGGAGGGGTTTCAGCCCCAGCATTTT
d_call: NA; j_call: TRBJ2-3; clone_size: NA; v_call: TRBV15; cdr3_aa: CATSRAGMSDTDTQYF; cdr3_nt: TGTGCCACCAGCAGGGCAGGGATGTCTGACACAGATACGCAGTATTTT
d_call: NA; j_call: TRBJ2-2; clone_size: NA; v_call: TRBV9; cdr3_aa: CASSPRVSSELFF; cdr3_nt: TGTGCCAGCAGCCCAAGGGTCTCTAGCGAGCTGTTTTTT
d_call: NA; j_call: TRBJ2-5; clone_size: once; v_call: TRBV7-8; cdr3_aa: CASSLGAWVRVLQETQYF; cdr3_nt: TGTGCCAGCAGCTTAGGGGCCTGGGTCAGGGTCCTCCAAGAGACCCAGTACTTC
d_call: TRBD1; j_call: TRBJ1-2; clone_size: few; v_call: TRBV7-2; cdr3_aa: CASSLEGQGVYTF; cdr3_nt: TGTGCCAGCAGCTTAGAGGGACAGGGAGTCTACACCTTC
d_call: NA; j_call: TRBJ2-2; clone_size: NA; v_call: TRBV5-1; cdr3_aa: CASSLRGNTGELFF; cdr3_nt: TGCGCCAGCAGCTTGCGGGGGAACACCGGGGAGCTGTTTTTT
d_call: NA; j_call: TRBJ2-1; clone_size: once; v_call: TRBV7-8; cdr3_aa: CASSLVRSNEQFF; cdr3_nt: TGTGCCAGCAGCTTAGTTAGAAGCAATGAGCAGTTCTTC
d_call: TRBD2; j_call: TRBJ2-5; clone_size: NA; v_call: TRBV29-1; cdr3_aa: CSAYIRLFGGGRLAGETQYF; cdr3_nt: TGCAGCGCATATATACGATTATTCGGTGGGGGTCGACTAGCGGGGGAGACCCAGTACTTC